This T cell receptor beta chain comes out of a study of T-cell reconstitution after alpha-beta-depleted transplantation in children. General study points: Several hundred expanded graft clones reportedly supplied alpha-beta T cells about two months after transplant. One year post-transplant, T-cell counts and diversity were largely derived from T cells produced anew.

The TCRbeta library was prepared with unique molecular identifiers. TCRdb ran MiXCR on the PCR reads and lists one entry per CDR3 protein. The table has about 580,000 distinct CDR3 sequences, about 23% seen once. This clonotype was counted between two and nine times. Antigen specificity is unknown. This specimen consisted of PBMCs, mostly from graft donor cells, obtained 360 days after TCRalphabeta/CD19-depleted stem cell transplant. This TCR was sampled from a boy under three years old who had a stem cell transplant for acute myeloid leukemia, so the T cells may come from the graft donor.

Here the CDR3 reads CASSQEAGDSSYEQYF. In DNA, the CDR3 is TGCGCCAGCAGCCAAGAGGCGGGGGATAGCTCCTACGAGCAGTACTTC. V gene TRBV4-3 combines with J gene TRBJ2-7; 7 bases match TRBD2. After removal of 0 bases from V and 0 bases from J, the junction contained 5 bases not matched to a gene. Germline CDR1 LGHNA, CDR2 YSLEER. CDR3 length: 16 residues.